This T cell receptor beta chain derives from a study of PD-L1 blockade in urothelial cancer. Study findings and constraints: Patients who had durable benefit saw their tumor-associated blood clones expand more at 3 weeks.

Repertoires were generated with immunoSEQ multiplex PCR, while TCRdb's copy carries only in-frame clones and drops some. The sample lists 70,000 to 75,000 clones, 84% seen once, with 8.5% to 10% in the top ten. The CDR3 has 17 amino acids. Germline lookup yields CDR1 SGHRS and CDR2 YFSETQ. J lost 0 bases, V lost 0 bases, and 4 bases had no gene match. Time point meaning: pretreatment peripheral blood. Patients had urothelial carcinoma that was locally advanced or metastatic. A note on this clone: Its target is not known.

The chain employs TRBV5-1 and TRBJ1-1; 11 bases agree with TRBD1. The sequences come from PBMCs, collected around atezolizumab (anti-PD-L1) treatment. The receptor comes from a woman aged 65 to 85 with urothelial cancer. This chain's CDR3 is CASSLGDRGSMNTEAFF. The CDR3 nucleotides read TGCGCCAGCAGCTTGGGGGACAGGGGGTCCATGAACACTGAAGCTTTCTTT.